This T cell receptor beta chain stems from a study of shared clonotypes between healthy human individuals. Generated by immunoSEQ multiplex PCR, the TCRdb table keeps only in-frame clones and is missing some. Of some 2 million clones listed, just under 95% were seen once; the top ten hold more than 0.95%. Naive CD8 cells comprised CD45RO-negative, CCR7-positively selected cells, excluding terminally differentiated effector memory CD45RA+ cells. Comments on this clone: Its antigen is not known.

Findings and caveats of the study: Among donors, the sharing of clonotypes was expected to be influenced by sequencing depth. Relative to clonotypes present in all four donors, those not shared had lower generation probabilities. When naive CD4 clonotypes were compared across a few donors, about 4.9% were shared.

This TCR came from a man between 18 and 35 years old in good health. Sequenced input: naive CD8+ T cells sorted from blood.

The CDR3 sequence is CAWSPSGRDDQPQHF. The CDR3 DNA is TGTGCCTGGAGCCCCAGCGGCAGGGACGACCAGCCCCAGCATTTT. The chain employs TRBV30 and TRBJ1-5, with D maybe TRBD1 (5 bases). Germline V CDR1 and CDR2: GTSNPN, SVGIG (reference sequence). Trimming pared 3 bases from V and 7 bases from J, leaving 19 bases between. The CDR3 has 15 residues. The full variable domain, completed using reference TRBV30 and TRBJ1-5, is SQTIHQWPATLVQPVGSPLSLECTVEGTSNPNLYWYRQAAGRGLQLLFYSVGIGQISSEVPQNLSASRPQDRQFILSSKKLLLSDSGFYLCAWSPSGRDDQPQHFGDGTRLSIL.